This entry lists 4 T cell receptor beta chains sequenced from one sample in a study of T-cell memory formation after mild COVID-19. TCRdb reprocessed the 5' RACE reads with MiXCR, giving one entry per CDR3 protein. Of 300,000 to 400,000 distinct CDR3 sequences in the sample, 25% to 30% are singletons; the top ten hold approximately 13%. The sequenced material came from PBMCs or a T cell subset sorted from them (not recorded which). The receptors originated from an adult woman who had mild COVID-19 (a few samples of this study predate the infection). Cell type and time point are not known.

This clonotype was counted a few times. The chain recombines TRBV12-3 or TRBV12-4 with TRBJ2-2, with D tentatively TRBD1 or TRBD2 (5 bases each). The CDR3 has 14 residues. Deletions cut 5 bases from V and 8 bases from J, with 15 bases between. The CDR3 nucleotides are TGTGCCAGCAGTCCCGGGACCTTCCGAGGGGAGCTGTTTTTT. Translating gives CASSPGTFRGELFF.

This clonotype was counted only a few times. The CDR3 DNA is TGTGCCAGCAGCCACGGACAGGTTGAAACCCAGTACTTC. Protein product: CASSHGQVETQYF. The genes are TRBV7-7 and TRBJ2-5; 7 bases agree with TRBD1. CDR3 length equals 13 residues. The V and J ends lost 5 bases and 8 bases, in that order; junction bases with no gene match: 8. Germline V lookup: CDR1 SSHAT, CDR2 FNYEAQ (reference sequence).

V usage is TRBV20-1 and J usage is TRBJ2-1; 14 nucleotides agree with TRBD2. This CDR3 contains 14 residues. The germline CDR1 and CDR2 sequences are DFQATT and SNEGSKA (reference sequence). V dropped 4 bases and J dropped 6; count of bases not matched to a gene: 2. The CDR3 loop is CSATGLAGGNEQFF. The DNA of the CDR3 is TGCAGTGCTACAGGACTAGCGGGAGGCAATGAGCAGTTCTTC.

The chain recombines TRBV6-1 with TRBJ1-5; tentatively, D is TRBD1 (5 bases). In germline, CDR1 is MNHNS, CDR2 SASEGT. The CDR3 covers 13 residues. V was pared by 2 bases and J by 4 bases, with 6 bases between. CDR3 bases: TGTGCCAGCAGTGAACGGGGGAATCAGCCCCAGCATTTT. Translation: CASSERGNQPQHF.